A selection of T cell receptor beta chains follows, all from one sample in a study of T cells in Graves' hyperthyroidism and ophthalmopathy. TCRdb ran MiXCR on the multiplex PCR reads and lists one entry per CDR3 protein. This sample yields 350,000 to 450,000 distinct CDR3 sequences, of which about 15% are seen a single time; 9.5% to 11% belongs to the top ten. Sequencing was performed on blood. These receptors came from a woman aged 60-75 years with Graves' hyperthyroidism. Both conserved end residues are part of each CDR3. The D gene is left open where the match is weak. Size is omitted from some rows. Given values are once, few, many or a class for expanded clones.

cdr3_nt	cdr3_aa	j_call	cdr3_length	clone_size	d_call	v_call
TGTGCCAGCAGTTTAAGAGGCGGCTCCTACGAGCAGTACTTC	CASSLRGGSYEQYF	TRBJ2-7	14	many	.	TRBV3-1
TGTGCCAGTAGTATAGGGGGACAGGCGTTGAATCAGCCCCAGCATTTT	CASSIGGQALNQPQHF	TRBJ1-5	16	many	TRBD1	TRBV19
TGTGCCATCAAAGGGGGGGCTAAGAACACTGAAGCTTTCTTT	CAIKGGAKNTEAFF	TRBJ1-1	14	few	.	TRBV10-3
TGTGCCATCAGAGGGGAGCGGGAGGGGCAGTATTTT	CAIRGEREGQYF	TRBJ2-3	12	.	TRBD2	TRBV10-3
TGTGCCAGCGCAGGGTCTGGGGCCAACGTCCTGACTTTC	CASAGSGANVLTF	TRBJ2-6	13	few	.	TRBV11-3
TGCAGTGCTAGAGACCTTCGACTAGCGGGAGTAAATGAGCAGTTCTTC	CSARDLRLAGVNEQFF	TRBJ2-1	16	few	TRBD2	TRBV20-1
TGCAGTGCCGGACGACTAGCGGGAGTCCAAGAGACCCAGTACTTC	CSAGRLAGVQETQYF	TRBJ2-5	15	many	TRBD2	TRBV20-1
TGTGCCAGCTCCCGGACAGGGGAGGAAGGCTACACCTTC	CASSRTGEEGYTF	TRBJ1-2	13	many	TRBD1	TRBV18
TGCGCCACAACCGACCCCCAACCGGTGCCAAGGGCGCCGGGACAGGGGGATACTGAAGCTTTCTTT	CATTDPQPVPRAPGQGDTEAFF	TRBJ1-1	22	.	TRBD1	TRBV10-1
TGTGCCAGCAGCGACGACAGGGCGAACACCGGGGAGCTGTTTTTT	CASSDDRANTGELFF	TRBJ2-2	15	once	TRBD1	TRBV9
TGTGCCGTACGAGGGGAGGGCCGGAATGAGCAGTTCTTC	CAVRGEGRNEQFF	TRBJ2-1	13	many	TRBD2	TRBV6-1
TGTGCCAGCAGCTTATCTTGGACTGGGCAGTTCTTC	CASSLSWTGQFF	TRBJ2-1	12	many	.	TRBV11-1
TGCGCCAGCAGCTTGGGTCCAGCGGTCACCGGGGAGCTGTTTTTT	CASSLGPAVTGELFF	TRBJ2-2	15	.	.	TRBV5-1
TGTGCCGGGAAGGGACAGGACTCCTACAATGAGCAGTTCTTC	CAGKGQDSYNEQFF	TRBJ2-1	14	many	TRBD1	TRBV30
TGTGCCACCCACCGGGACAGCGGTGATAATACGCAGTATTTT	CATHRDSGDNTQYF	TRBJ2-3	14	many	TRBD1	TRBV6-1
TGTGCCATCAGTCGGACAGGGGTGGCGGACACTGAAGCTTTCTTT	CAISRTGVADTEAFF	TRBJ1-1	15	.	TRBD1	TRBV10-3